This TCR beta chain originates from a study of cytomegalovirus exposure and HLA in healthy donors. Germline values: CDR1 MNHEY, CDR2 SMNVEV (reference sequence). The CDR3 covers 14 residues. Losses at the gene ends were 5 bases for V and 3 bases for J; bases not matched to a gene: 7. Vbeta (60) and Jbeta (13) primers were used in the PCR. The assay was immunoSEQ multiplex PCR, and TCRdb's table has in-frame clones only and misses some. The sample shows approximately 110,000 clones, roughly 71% of them seen only once. The TCR originated in a middle-aged man in good health and CMV-seropositive. The source material was PBMCs. The V and J genes are TRBV27 and TRBJ2-7; 7 nucleotides align to TRBD2. The CDR3 is CASSVGGGIYEQYF. The CDR3 coding sequence is TGTGCCAGCAGTGTTGGGGGGGGGATCTACGAGCAGTACTTC.